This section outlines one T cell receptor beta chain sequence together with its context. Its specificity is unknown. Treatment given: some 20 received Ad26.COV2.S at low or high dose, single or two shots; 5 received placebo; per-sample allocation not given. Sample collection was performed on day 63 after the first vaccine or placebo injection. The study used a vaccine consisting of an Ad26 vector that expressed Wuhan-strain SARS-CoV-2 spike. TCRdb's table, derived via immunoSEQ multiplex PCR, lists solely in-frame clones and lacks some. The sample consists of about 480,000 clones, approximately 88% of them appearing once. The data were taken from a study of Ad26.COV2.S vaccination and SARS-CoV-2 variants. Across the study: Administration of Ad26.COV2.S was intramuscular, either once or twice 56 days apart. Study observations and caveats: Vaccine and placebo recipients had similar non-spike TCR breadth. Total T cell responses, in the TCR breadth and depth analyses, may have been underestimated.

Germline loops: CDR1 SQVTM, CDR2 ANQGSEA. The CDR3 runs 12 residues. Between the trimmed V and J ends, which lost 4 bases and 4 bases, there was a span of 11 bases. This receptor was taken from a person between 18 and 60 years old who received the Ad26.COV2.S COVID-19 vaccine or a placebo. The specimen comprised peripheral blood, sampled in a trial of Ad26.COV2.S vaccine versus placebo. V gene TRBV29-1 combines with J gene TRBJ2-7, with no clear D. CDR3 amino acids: CSVGLVQYEQYF. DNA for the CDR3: TGCAGCGTTGGGTTGGTCCAGTACGAGCAGTACTTC.